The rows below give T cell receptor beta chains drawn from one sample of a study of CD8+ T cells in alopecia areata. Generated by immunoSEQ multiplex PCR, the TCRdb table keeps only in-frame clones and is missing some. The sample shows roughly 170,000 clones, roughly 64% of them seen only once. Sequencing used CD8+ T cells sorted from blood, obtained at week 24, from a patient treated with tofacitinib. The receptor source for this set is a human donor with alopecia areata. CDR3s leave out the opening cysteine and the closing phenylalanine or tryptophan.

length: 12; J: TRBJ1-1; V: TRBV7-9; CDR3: ASSLGQGITEAF
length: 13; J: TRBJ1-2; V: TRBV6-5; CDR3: ASSFGTGGVDGYT
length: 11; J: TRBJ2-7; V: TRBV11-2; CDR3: ASSFAGNYEQY
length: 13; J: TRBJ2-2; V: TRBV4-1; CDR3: ASSQVAGDTGELF
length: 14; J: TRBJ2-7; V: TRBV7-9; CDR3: ASSFPGRANSYEQY
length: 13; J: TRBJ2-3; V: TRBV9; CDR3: ASSETSGGTDTQY
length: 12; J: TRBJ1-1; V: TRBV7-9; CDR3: ASTGDNVNTEAF
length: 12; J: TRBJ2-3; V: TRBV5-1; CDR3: ASSLGVGSDTQY
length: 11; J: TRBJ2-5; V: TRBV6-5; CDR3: ASSLNLQETQY
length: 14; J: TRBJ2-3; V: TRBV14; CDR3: ASSLLGTPSTDTQY
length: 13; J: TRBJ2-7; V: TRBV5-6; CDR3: ASRHSRDRPYEQY
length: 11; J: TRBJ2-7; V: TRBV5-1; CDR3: ASSLNEAYEQY
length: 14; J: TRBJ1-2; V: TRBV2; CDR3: ASSSGGDLTSYGYT
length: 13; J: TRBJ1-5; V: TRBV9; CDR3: ASSVGGGRNQPQH
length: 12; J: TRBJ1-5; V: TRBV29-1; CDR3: SAATGFGSQPQH
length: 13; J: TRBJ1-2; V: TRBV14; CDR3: ASSQDRGQGARYT
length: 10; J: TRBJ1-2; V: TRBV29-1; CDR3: SVRDRVYGYT
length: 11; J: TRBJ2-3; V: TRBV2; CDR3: ASTGLSTDTQY
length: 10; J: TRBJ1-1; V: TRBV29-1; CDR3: SAYREYTEAF
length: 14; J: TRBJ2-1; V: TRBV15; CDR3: ATSRDSGTTPGEQF
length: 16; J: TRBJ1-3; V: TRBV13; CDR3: ASSPNPGQSSSGNTIY
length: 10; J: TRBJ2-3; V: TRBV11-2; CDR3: ASSSVTDTQY
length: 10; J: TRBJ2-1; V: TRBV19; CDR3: ASQTLGGEQF
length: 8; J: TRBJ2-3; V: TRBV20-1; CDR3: SAGDNTQY
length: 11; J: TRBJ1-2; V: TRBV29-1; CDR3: SVRDRANYGYT
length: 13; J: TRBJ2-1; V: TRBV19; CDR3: ASSSPVVTYNEQF
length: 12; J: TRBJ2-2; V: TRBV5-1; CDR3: ASSLAGNTGELF
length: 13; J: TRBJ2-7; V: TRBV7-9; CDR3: ASSDGQGGSYEQY
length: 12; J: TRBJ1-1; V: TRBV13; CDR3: ASSSRSVITEAF
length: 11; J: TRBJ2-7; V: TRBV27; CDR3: ASSLGTGFEQY
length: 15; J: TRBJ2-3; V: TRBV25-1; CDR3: ASSRRGRPTSTDTQY
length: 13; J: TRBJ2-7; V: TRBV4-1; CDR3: ASSQGVGEGYEQY
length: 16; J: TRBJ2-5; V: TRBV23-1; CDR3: ASSQSDPRRGTQETQY
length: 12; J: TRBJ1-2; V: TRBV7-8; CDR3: ASSLTGTGEGYT
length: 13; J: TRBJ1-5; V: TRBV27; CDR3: ASSLSGFSNQPQH
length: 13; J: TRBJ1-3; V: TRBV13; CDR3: ASSSLDGVTNTIY
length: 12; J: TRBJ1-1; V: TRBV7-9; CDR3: ASSPPEGYTEAF
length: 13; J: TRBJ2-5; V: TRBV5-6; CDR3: ASSRTGFVQETQY
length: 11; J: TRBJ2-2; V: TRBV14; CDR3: ASSLRADGELF
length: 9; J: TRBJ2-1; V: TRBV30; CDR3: AWSVPHEQF
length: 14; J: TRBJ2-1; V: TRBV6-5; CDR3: ASSYSESSVPDEQF
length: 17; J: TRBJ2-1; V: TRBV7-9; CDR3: ASSRTGTGKMFAYNEQF
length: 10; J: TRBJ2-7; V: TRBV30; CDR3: AWTALTHEQY